This T cell receptor (beta chain) derives from a study of post-analysis software for immune sequencing data. The CDR3 length is 15 residues. V was cut by 3 bases and J by 0 bases, with 12 bases left in between. The germline V gene has CDR1 SGHVS and CDR2 FQNEAQ. General study points: Included in a set of five TRBV segments more frequent in patients than controls were TRBV5-6, TRBV5-1 and TRBV20-1.

Remarks on this clonotype: The target antigen is unknown.

Incorporated into the TCR beta cDNA libraries were unique molecular identifiers, which served to reduce PCR and sequencing biases. With roughly 0.85 to 11 million T cells as the source, approximately 450,000 cDNA molecules resulted. TCRdb redid the calling of the PCR reads with MiXCR, one entry per CDR3 protein. The table has 750,000 to 950,000 distinct CDR3 sequences, under 70% seen once. The sequencing input was blood. The origin of this receptor is a girl aged 10-17 years with multiple sclerosis. The chain joins TRBV7-8 to TRBJ2-7; D possibly corresponds to TRBD1 (6 bases). The DNA of the CDR3 is TGTGCCAGCAGCTTTTTCGGACAGAGCTCCTACGAGCAGTACTTC. It is translated as CASSFFGQSSYEQYF.